What follows are 19 T cell receptor beta chains derived from one specimen sequenced in a study of cytomegalovirus exposure and HLA in healthy donors. PCR amplification relied on 60 Vbeta primers (plus 13 Jbeta primers). Generated by immunoSEQ multiplex PCR, the TCRdb table keeps only in-frame clones and is missing some. Its clone listing holds 60,000 to 80,000 clones. The specimen sequenced was PBMCs. These receptors all stem from a man aged 40-49 years in good health and CMV-seronegative.

The chain has TRBV15 and TRBJ1-3; D remains unclear. The CDR3 loop spans 15 amino acids. Trimming took off 3 bases at V and 1 base at J, with 10 bases between the two ends. Germline CDR1 LNHNV, CDR2 YYDKDF (reference sequence). The chain's CDR3 is CATSRFGQSGNTIYF. Here the CDR3 DNA reads TGTGCCACCAGCAGGTTTGGGCAGTCTGGAAACACCATATATTTT.

The chain recombines TRBV5-1 with TRBJ1-2, with TRBD1 identical over 9 bases. The V and J ends lost 2 bases and 6 bases, in that order; junction bases with no gene match: 5. Germline loops: CDR1 SGHRS, CDR2 YFSETQ. The CDR3 sequence is 14 residues long. This CDR3 reads CASSFGGQGDGYTF. The CDR3 DNA follows: TGCGCCAGCAGCTTCGGGGGACAGGGAGATGGCTACACCTTC.

The chain couples TRBV5-1 to TRBJ1-5; D is perhaps TRBD1 (5 bases). Trimming pared 2 bases from V and 1 base from J, leaving 10 bases between. CDR3 length equals 15 residues. Germline CDR1 SGHRS, CDR2 YFSETQ. The CDR3 DNA is TGCGCCAGCAGCTTTTCAGGGAACAGCAATCAGCCCCAGCATTTT. It specifies CASSFSGNSNQPQHF.

The chain joins TRBV28 to TRBJ2-7, with 11 bases matching TRBD1. Per germline, CDR1 MDHEN and CDR2 SYDVKM. Trimming removed 4 bases from V and 1 base from J; junction bases left unmatched: 6. The CDR3 contains 16 residues. Here the CDR3 reads CASSSTGTGGSYEQYF. The DNA of the CDR3 is TGTGCCAGCAGTTCGACCGGGACAGGGGGATCCTACGAGCAGTACTTC.

The CDR3 DNA sequence: TGTGCCAGCAACCCAGGGGGCAACACTGAAGCTTTCTTT. It codes for CASNPGGNTEAFF. The chain links TRBV28 to TRBJ1-1; 8 bases are shared with TRBD1. V trimming: 7 bases; J trimming: 2 bases; junction bases outside the gene matches: 3. This CDR3 spans 13 amino acids. Germline values: CDR1 MDHEN, CDR2 SYDVKM.

This rearrangement joins TRBV13 to TRBJ2-3; TRBD2 matches at 9 bases. CDR1 and CDR2 from the germline V gene are PRHDT and FYEKMQ (reference sequence). This CDR3 contains 16 residues. Germline trimming cut 0 bases from V and 2 bases from J; bases unmatched to any gene: 3. CDR3 in amino acids: CASSLGLAGSTDTQYF. The CDR3 DNA sequence: TGTGCCAGCAGCTTAGGCCTAGCGGGATCCACAGATACGCAGTATTTT.

The chain combines TRBV12-5 with TRBJ2-5, with D perhaps matching TRBD2 (7 bases). V lost 4 bases, J lost 4 bases, and 13 bases lay in between. Looked up from germline, CDR1 is LGHNT and CDR2 is FRNRAP. The CDR3 loop spans 14 amino acids. The CDR3: CASGSGGGSETQYF. The CDR3 nucleotides are TGTGCTAGTGGTTCGGGGGGCGGTTCAGAGACCCAGTACTTC.

The gene calls are TRBV30 and TRBJ1-2; perhaps TRBD1 as D (6 bases). Germline V lookup: CDR1 GTSNPN, CDR2 SVGIG (reference sequence). The CDR3 has 13 residues. V was shortened by 3 bases and J by 6 bases, with 14 bases between the two germline ends. Here the CDR3 DNA reads TGTGCCTGGAGAAATGCAGGGGCGGATGGCTACACCTTC. Translated, it gives CAWRNAGADGYTF.

Points on this clone: A junction end diverges from the germline sequence, so it may reflect a read error. CDR3 loop: CAGSQDMGDYEQYF. The CDR3 DNA reads TGTGCCGGCAGCCAAGATATGGGCGATTACGAGCAGTACTTC. The chain uses TRBV14 and TRBJ2-7; no clear D. The CDR3 has 14 residues. Looked up from germline, CDR1 is SGHDN and CDR2 is FVKESK.

The DNA of the CDR3 is TGTGCCAGCAGCGGCGGGACGAACACTGAAGCTTTCTTT. Translating gives CASSGGTNTEAFF. The V and J genes are TRBV5-4 and TRBJ1-1, with D possibly matching TRBD1 (5 bases). Germline V gene data show CDR1 as SGHNT and CDR2 as YYREEE (reference sequence). V gave up 4 bases and J gave up 1 base, with 8 bases separating them. This CDR3 comprises 13 residues.

The chain employs TRBV10-2 and TRBJ2-1; 10 bases line up with TRBD2. Per the germline V gene, CDR1 is WSHSY and CDR2 is SAAADI. J gave up 8 bases and V 3 bases, and 7 bases lay outside the gene matches. This CDR3 contains 15 residues. The CDR3: CASSDGAGGRDEQFF. CDR3 sequence (DNA): TGCGCCAGCAGTGACGGAGCGGGGGGGCGTGATGAGCAGTTCTTC.

The chain joins TRBV11-2 to TRBJ1-4; TRBD1 agrees at 10 bases. The CDR3 consists of 14 residues. V lost 3 bases to trimming and J lost 5 bases; unmatched junction nucleotides: 0. Germline lookup yields CDR1 SGHAT and CDR2 FQNNGV. CDR3 sequence reads: CASSLDRGNEKLFF. CDR3 sequence (DNA): TGTGCCAGCAGCTTGGACAGGGGGAATGAAAAACTGTTTTTT.

The rearrangement links TRBV10-2 to TRBJ1-2, with D possibly being TRBD1 (6 bases). Germline assignment: CDR1 WSHSY and CDR2 SAAADI. This CDR3 is 11 amino acids long. Trimming took 7 bases from V and 4 from J, leaving 7 bases between them. The CDR3: CASTQGYGYTF. The CDR3 DNA reads as TGCGCCAGCACACAGGGCTATGGCTACACCTTC.

The chain combines TRBV7-9 with TRBJ2-2; TRBD2 agrees at 14 bases. The germline gives CDR1 SEHNR, CDR2 FQNEAQ (reference sequence). The junction had 8 bases not matched to a gene; V was cut back by 4 bases and J by 4 bases. The CDR3 covers 18 residues. CDR3 sequence (DNA): TGTGCCAGCAGCTCCGGACTAGCGGGGGGCCCACGCACCGGGGAGCTGTTTTTT. Protein: CASSSGLAGGPRTGELFF.

CDR3 coding DNA: TGTGCCAGCAGCAAGGACAGGGGGGATTCCTATGGCTACACCTTC. It specifies CASSKDRGDSYGYTF. V is TRBV7-2 and J is TRBJ1-2, with 10 bases aligning to TRBD1. This CDR3 contains 15 residues. The germline V gene has CDR1 SGHTA and CDR2 FQGNSA. V gave up 5 bases and J gave up 4 bases; unmatched junction bases: 7.

This rearrangement joins TRBV7-2 to TRBJ2-3, with D unresolved. Germline-derived CDR1 and CDR2 are SGHTA and FQGNSA. Trimming took 1 base from V and 6 from J, leaving 8 bases between them. The CDR3 covers 13 residues. CDR3 region: CASSLEPRDTQYF. CDR3 DNA sequence: TGTGCCAGCAGCTTAGAGCCTCGGGATACGCAGTATTTT.

The V gene is TRBV7-2, the J gene TRBJ1-2; TRBD1 agrees at 10 bases. The ends lost 0 bases at V and 6 bases at J; junction bases unmatched: 7. CDR3 length: 16 amino acids. Germline lookup yields CDR1 SGHTA and CDR2 FQGNSA. This CDR3 reads CASSLALRTGGDGYTF. In nucleotides, the CDR3 is TGTGCCAGCAGCTTAGCGCTAAGGACAGGGGGTGATGGCTACACCTTC. Filled out from reference TRBV7-2 and TRBJ1-2, the complete variable domain reads GAGVSQSPSNKVTEKGKDVELRCDPISGHTALYWYRQSLGQGLEFLIYFQGNSAPDKSGLPSDRFSAERTGGSVSTLTIQRTQQEDSAVYLCASSLALRTGGDGYTFGSGTRLTVV.

This chain connects TRBV6-4 to TRBJ2-2; 8 bases fit TRBD2. The CDR3 sequence is 18 residues long. Germline assignment: CDR1 MRHNA and CDR2 SNTAGT. The V segment lost 1 base and the J segment 6 bases; nucleotides outside the gene matches: 13. The CDR3: CASSDFRLAGGPPGELFF. In DNA form, the CDR3 reads TGTGCCAGCAGTGACTTCAGATTGGCGGGGGGCCCGCCCGGGGAGCTGTTTTTT.

The CDR3 sequence is CAWTSNYGYTF. CDR3 in DNA: TGTGCCTGGACGAGTAACTATGGCTACACCTTC. The rearrangement joins TRBV30 to TRBJ1-2; D ambiguous. The CDR3 length is 11 residues. Germline V gene lookup returns CDR1 GTSNPN and CDR2 SVGIG (reference sequence). Trimming left V 4 bases short and J 1 base short, with 4 bases between.